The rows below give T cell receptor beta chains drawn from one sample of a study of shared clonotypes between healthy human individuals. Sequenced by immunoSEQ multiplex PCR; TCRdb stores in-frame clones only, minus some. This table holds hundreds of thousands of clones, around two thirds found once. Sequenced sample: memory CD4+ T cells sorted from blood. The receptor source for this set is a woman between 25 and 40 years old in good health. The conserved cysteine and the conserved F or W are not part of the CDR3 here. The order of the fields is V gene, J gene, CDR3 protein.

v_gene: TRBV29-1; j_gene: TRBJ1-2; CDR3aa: SVEEGGYT
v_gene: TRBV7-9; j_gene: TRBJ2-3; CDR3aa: ASSLVVADTQY
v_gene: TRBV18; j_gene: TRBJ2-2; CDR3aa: ASSPQGTYTGELF
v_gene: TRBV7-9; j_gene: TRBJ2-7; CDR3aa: ASSYTDGSYEQY
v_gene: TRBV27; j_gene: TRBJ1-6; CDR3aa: ASSPAGSYNSPLH
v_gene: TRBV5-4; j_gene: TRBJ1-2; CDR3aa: ASRITGGELGYT
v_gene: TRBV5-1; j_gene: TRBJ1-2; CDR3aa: ASSLIGQDNGYT
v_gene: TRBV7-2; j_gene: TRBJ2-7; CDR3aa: ASSWAGSSYEQY
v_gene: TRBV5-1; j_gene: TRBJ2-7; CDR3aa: ASSLAGREGLEQY
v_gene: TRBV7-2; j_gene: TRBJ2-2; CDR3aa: ASSLYGTGRTGELF
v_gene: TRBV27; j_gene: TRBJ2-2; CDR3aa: ASSFRLNTGELF
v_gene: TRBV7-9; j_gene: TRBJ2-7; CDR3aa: ASRAGTEDYEQY
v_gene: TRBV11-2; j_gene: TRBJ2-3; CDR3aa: ASRSGSGTDTQY
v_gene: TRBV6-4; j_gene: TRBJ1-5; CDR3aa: ASSDFAWTGSDQPQH
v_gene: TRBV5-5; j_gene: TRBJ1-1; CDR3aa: ASSFLPGEAF
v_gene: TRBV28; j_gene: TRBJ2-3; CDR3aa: ASRSSGRGDTQY
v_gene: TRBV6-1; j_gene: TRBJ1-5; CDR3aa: ASSEQRGYQPQH
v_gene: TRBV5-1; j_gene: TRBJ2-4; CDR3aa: ASSSPPGQGVGNIQY
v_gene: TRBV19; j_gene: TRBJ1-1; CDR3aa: ASSISLGDGAF
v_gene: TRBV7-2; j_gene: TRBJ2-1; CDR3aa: ASSETGTSGSREQF
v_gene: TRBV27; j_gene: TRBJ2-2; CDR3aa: ASSFSLAANTRELF
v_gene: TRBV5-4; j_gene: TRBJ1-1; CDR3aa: ASSARGPNTEAF
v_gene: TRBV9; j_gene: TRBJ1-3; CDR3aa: ASSVGISGNTIY
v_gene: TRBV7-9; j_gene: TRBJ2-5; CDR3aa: ASRHPGLTRETQY
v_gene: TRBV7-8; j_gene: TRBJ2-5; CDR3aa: ASSSTMTGRGETQY
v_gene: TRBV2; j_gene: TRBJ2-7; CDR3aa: ASSERTSAFYEQY
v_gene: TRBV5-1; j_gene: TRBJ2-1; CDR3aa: ASSVSSGGYNEQF
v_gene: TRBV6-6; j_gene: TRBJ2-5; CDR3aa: ASSYLSGETQY